This T cell receptor beta chain was retrieved from a study of blood T cell repertoires in COVID-19 (dated by TCRdb to 2020 to 2022). With respect to the entire study: The collaborator samples originated in the United States, Italy and Spain and spanned the acute and convalescent phases of COVID-19. The prospective study material was composed of cDNA or gDNA derived from T cells, B-cell-depleted T cells, or PBMCs. The repertoires were made available in a free public database intended to serve as a resource for research on the immune response to SARS-CoV-2. Where available, HLA class I and class II types were taken from metadata supplied by the sample provider and were not determined by assay-based typing. Sample metadata almost always included a de-identified subject ID, COVID-19 status, age in years and sex. Deeply sampled blood TCRbeta repertoires from subjects exposed to, actively infected with, or recovered from COVID-19 were included in the dataset. Samples came from the ongoing ImmuneRACE study (first 160 participants) plus 1,254 subjects from 6 global collaborators.

TCRbeta CDR3 regions were amplified from genomic DNA by means of the immunoSEQ Assay, a bias-controlled multiplex PCR. Per the original workflow: Nucleated cell counts per sample were estimated from amplification of reference gene primers within the assay. Sequence reads were collapsed and filtered to measure the absolute abundance of every unique TCRbeta CDR3 rearrangement. For each sample, productive Simpson clonality was calculated as the square root of Simpson's diversity index over productive rearrangements. TCRdb took this table from immuneACCESS and kept in-frame rearrangements with V and J called. Such tables lack part of the clones; where checked against another copy, unresolved V genes explain under half of the gap, and the rest is unexplained. The V and J calls and the clone size are those of that table, but D and trimming were determined from the DNA. The sample records 130,000 or so clones, approximately 79% of which are singletons. The top ten clonotypes cover 2% to 3% of the sample.

Enrolling through a virtual design, the prospective study's participants ranged in age from roughly 18 to 89 years and lived across around 25 United States geographic areas. Cohort assignment in the prospective study relied on participant-reported clinical history from a screening survey and a study questionnaire. Each participant in the prospective study had whole blood, serum and a nasopharyngeal or oropharyngeal swab collected by mobile phlebotomists. Participants in the prospective study had the option to provide additional blood draws and questionnaires over a roughly two-month period. Prospective study blood samples were shipped either frozen or at room temperature before DNA extraction. On this clone itself: Its target antigen remains unknown. Per-base qualities were not stored, and no clone one base away is much larger.

On the study overall, not on this receptor specifically: The amount of clinical and demographic metadata varied by source and participant and was provided uncurated.

The germline V gene sets CDR1 to SGHAT and CDR2 to FQNNGV. Including the terminal cysteine and phenylalanine, the CDR3 comprises 13 residues. Only the CDR3 DNA is retained, 39 bases long and in frame from the first base. Relative to germline, V is 4 bases shorter and J is 8 bases shorter, with 14 bases between their ends. The sample was PBMCs or T cells enriched from blood (not recorded which). This sequence was found in a man aged 35 to 55 with acute COVID-19. The chain joins TRBV11-2 to TRBJ1-2; perhaps TRBD1 is the D gene, with 5 bases matching. In nucleotides, the sequence is TGTGCCAGCAGCTCACGGGGAGGACAAGGCTACACCTTC. This sequence encodes CASSSRGGQGYTF.